The present T cell receptor (beta chain) was sequenced within a study of shared clonotypes between healthy human individuals. Study-level background: The donor group consisted of two women and a few men, aged 18 to 49.

Each sorted subset replicate got 200 ng genomic DNA, roughly 30,000 genomes. Data came from immunoSEQ multiplex PCR; TCRdb stores just in-frame clones and leaves some out. Altogether 2,500,000 or so clones are present, roughly 93% being singletons, with the ten largest covering roughly 0.36%. Donors had no recently reported acute infections or vaccinations and were HIV-negative. All donors were Caucasian adults living in Nashville, Tennessee. Germline V gene data show CDR1 as KGHSH and CDR2 as LQKENI. V lost 6 bases and J lost 7; bases outside the gene matches: 7. The CDR3 covers 15 residues. This TCR came from a man aged 18 to 29 in good health. Some clones in this sample may be carry-over from other donors' samples. V and J are TRBV18 and TRBJ1-4; 11 bases are shared with TRBD1. Specimen: naive CD4+ T cells from PBMCs. Subset reported: CD45RA+ positively selected. The CDR3 nucleotides read TGTGCCAGCTCCCTCGGGACAGGGGGGAGTGAAAAACTGTTTTTT. It yields the protein CASSLGTGGSEKLFF. The entire variable domain, with the rest obtained from reference TRBV18 and TRBJ1-4, is as follows: NAGVMQNPRHLVRRRGQEARLRCSPMKGHSHVYWYRQLPEEGLKFMVYLQKENIIDESGMPKERFSAEFPKEGPSILRIQQVVRGDSAAYFCASSLGTGGSEKLFFGSGTQLSVL.